This T cell receptor (beta chain) was observed in a study of molecular identifiers for immune sequencing clone quantification. Study as a whole: Naive CD8 cell RNA, from roughly 20,000 or 100,000 cells, was split five ways in replicates, with four sequenced.

With respect to this clonotype: Its specificity is unknown.

Based on a CD8+CD4-CCR7+CD45RA+ profile, naive CD8 T cells were sorted. Study-level points and caveats: Under 1% of molecules in naive cells, but over 98% of effector molecules, belonged to clones above 20 RNA copies. Sizes of clones that are highly expanded could be underestimated (if identical TCR molecules share a barcode).

One entry per CDR3 protein results from TCRdb running MiXCR on the PCR reads. The sample contains some 590,000 distinct CDR3 sequences, 25% of which appear only once. This clonotype was sampled from a human donor in good health. Some libraries in this study had Jurkat cell RNA spiked in. The sequencing input was naive CD8+ T cells from blood, with Jurkat cell RNA spiked in. Subset defined: FACS-sorted CD8+CD4-CCR7+CD45RA+ naive T cells.

In DNA, the CDR3 is TGTGCCAGCAGTTGGACAGGGGGCTCCTTGGAGACCCAGTACTTC. This gives the protein CASSWTGGSLETQYF. V gene TRBV12-3 or TRBV12-4 combines with J gene TRBJ2-5, with TRBD1 identical over 11 bases. J gave up 5 bases and V 4 bases, and 6 bases lay outside the gene matches. The CDR3 length is 15 residues.